This record concerns one T cell receptor beta chain sequence. As yet, its antigen is unknown. This CDR3 contains 13 residues. Germline assignment: CDR1 DFQATT and CDR2 SNEGSKA (reference sequence). V was pared by 8 bases and J by 2 bases, with 14 bases between. The sample comes from a study of T cells after yellow fever vaccination. The study, taken as a whole, reports: A secondary response was less intense yet reached its peak sooner, at day 5 versus 15. Abundant clonotypes (contaminants from the bulk population) could be present in FACS-sorted repertoires. Post-booster repertoires contained most primary-vaccination clones again (around 97% CD4, approximately 86% CD8).

MiXCR was run by TCRdb on the 5' RACE reads, yielding one entry per CDR3 protein. Altogether about 300,000 distinct CDR3 sequences are present, 6.8% being singletons, with the ten largest covering roughly a sixth. The material sequenced was PBMCs, taken about 49 days after the first yellow fever vaccination. The source of this sequence is a man aged 18 to 30 who received the YFV17D yellow fever vaccine. This rearrangement joins TRBV20-1 to TRBJ2-3, with D perhaps being TRBD1 or TRBD2 (6 bases each). The CDR3 nucleotides read TGCAGTATCGGGGGCCTATACACAGATACGCAGTATTTT. This encodes CSIGGLYTDTQYF.